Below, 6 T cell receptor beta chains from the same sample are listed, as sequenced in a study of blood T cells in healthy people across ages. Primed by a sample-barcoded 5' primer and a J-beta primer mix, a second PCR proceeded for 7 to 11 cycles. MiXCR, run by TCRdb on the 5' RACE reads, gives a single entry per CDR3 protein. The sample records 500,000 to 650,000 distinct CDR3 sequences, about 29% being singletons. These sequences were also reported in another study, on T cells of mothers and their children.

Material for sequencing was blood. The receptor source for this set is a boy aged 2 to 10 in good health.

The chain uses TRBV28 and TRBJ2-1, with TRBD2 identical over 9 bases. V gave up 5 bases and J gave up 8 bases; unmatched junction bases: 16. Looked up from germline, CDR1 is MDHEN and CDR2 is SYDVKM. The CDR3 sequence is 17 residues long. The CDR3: CASSPRTSDRPWDEQFF. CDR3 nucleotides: TGTGCCAGCAGTCCCCGGACTAGCGATAGGCCCTGGGATGAGCAGTTCTTC.

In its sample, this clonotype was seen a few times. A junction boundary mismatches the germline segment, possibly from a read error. CDR3 nucleotide sequence: TGTGCCAGCAGCTTAAGCGGCTGGGAGACCCGGTACTTC. Its translation: CASSLSGWETRYF. The V gene is TRBV7-2, the J gene TRBJ2-5; weak D call: TRBD2 (5 bases). In germline, CDR1 is SGHTA, CDR2 FQGNSA. The CDR3 extends over 13 amino acids.

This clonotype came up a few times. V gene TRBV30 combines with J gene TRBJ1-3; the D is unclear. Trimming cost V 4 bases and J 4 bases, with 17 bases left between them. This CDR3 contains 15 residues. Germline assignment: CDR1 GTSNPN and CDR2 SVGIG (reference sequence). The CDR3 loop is CAWTTSLAGGNTIYF. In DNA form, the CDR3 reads TGTGCCTGGACCACCTCGTTGGCGGGCGGAAACACCATATATTTT.

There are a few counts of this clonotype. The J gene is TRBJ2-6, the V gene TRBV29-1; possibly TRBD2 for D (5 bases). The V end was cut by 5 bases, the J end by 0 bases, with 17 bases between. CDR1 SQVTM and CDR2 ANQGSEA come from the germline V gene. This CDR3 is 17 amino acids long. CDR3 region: CSVLGYMGASGANVLTF. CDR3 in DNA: TGCAGCGTTTTGGGCTATATGGGAGCCTCTGGGGCCAACGTCCTGACTTTC.

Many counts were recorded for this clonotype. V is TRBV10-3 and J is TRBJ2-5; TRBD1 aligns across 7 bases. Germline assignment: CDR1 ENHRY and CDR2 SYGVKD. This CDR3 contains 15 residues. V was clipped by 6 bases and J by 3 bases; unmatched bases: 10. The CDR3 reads CAISPSDRTEETQYF. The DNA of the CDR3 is TGTGCCATCAGCCCCTCGGACAGGACGGAAGAGACCCAGTACTTC.

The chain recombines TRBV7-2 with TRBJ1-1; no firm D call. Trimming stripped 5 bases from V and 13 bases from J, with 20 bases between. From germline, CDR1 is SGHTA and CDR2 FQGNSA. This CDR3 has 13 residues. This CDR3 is CASSNSVGGNGFF. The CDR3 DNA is TGTGCCAGCAGCAATTCAGTGGGCGGAAATGGTTTCTTT.